This entry describes one T cell receptor (beta chain). Its target is not known. The data derive from a study of human versus mouse CDR3 diversity and MHC coevolution. Across the whole study: Samples had between about 5.5 x 10^6 and 1.6 x 10^7 valid reads.

Repertoires were generated with immunoSEQ multiplex PCR, while TCRdb's copy carries only in-frame clones and drops some. Found here are about 73,000 clones, around 92% of them singletons; the top ten hold approximately 0.15%. The junction had 6 bases not matched to a gene; V was cut back by 3 bases and J by 4 bases. Germline V gene data show CDR1 as SGDLS and CDR2 as YYNGEE. This CDR3 comprises 15 residues. Findings and limits, study-wide: Compared with mice, human CDR3s carried more deletions and insertions on average. Human T cells underwent selection on six or seven different MHC II alleles. iCHAO1 estimated the human TCR beta repertoire at roughly 1.5 million clonotypes.

The rearrangement links TRBV9 to TRBJ2-5, with TRBD2 identical over 10 bases. The receptor was derived from a person aged 25-75 years in good health. Source material: naive CD4+ T cells from blood. Subset indicated: CD45RO-negative CD62L-positive naive CD4 T cells. This CDR3 is CASSASGRAGETQYF. Written as DNA, the CDR3 is TGTGCCAGCAGCGCTAGCGGGAGAGCCGGAGAGACCCAGTACTTC.